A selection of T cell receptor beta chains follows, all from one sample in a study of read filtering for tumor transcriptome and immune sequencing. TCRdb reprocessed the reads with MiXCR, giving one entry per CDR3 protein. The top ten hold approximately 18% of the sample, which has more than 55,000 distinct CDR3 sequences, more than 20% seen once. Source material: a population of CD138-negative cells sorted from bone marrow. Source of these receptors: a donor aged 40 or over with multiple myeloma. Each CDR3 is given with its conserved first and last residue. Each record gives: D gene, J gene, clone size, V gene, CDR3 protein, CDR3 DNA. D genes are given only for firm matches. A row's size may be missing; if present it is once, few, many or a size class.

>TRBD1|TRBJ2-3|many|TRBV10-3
CAISDGTAHTDTQYF
TGTGCCATCAGTGATGGGACAGCACACACAGATACGCAGTATTTT
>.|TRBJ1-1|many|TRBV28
CASSLIRGNTEAFF
TGTGCCAGCAGTTTAATACGGGGGAACACTGAAGCTTTCTTT
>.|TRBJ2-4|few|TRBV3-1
CASSQTPPTMYF
TGTGCCAGCAGCCAAACCCCTCCGACTATGTACTTC
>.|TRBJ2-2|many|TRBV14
CASSPRDIDTGELFF
TGTGCCAGCAGCCCCCGGGACATCGACACCGGGGAGCTGTTTTTT
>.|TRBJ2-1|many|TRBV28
CASSPGPYYNEQFF
TGTGCCAGCAGCCCGGGACCATACTACAATGAGCAGTTCTTC
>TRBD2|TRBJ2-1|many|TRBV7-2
CASSLITGGYNEQFF
TGTGCCAGCAGCTTAATCACGGGGGGGTACAATGAGCAGTTCTTC
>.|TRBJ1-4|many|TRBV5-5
CASSQGHSTNEKLFF
TGTGCCAGCAGCCAAGGCCATTCAACTAATGAAAAACTGTTTTTT
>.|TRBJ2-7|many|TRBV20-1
CSARGAPGYEQYF
TGCAGTGCTAGGGGGGCCCCGGGGTACGAGCAGTACTTC
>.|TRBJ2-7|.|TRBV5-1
CASSSRQEDEQYF
TGCGCCAGCAGCTCTCGACAGGAGGACGAGCAGTACTTC
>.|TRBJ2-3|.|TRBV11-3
CASSQAGSRGDTQYF
TGTGCCAGCAGCCAGGCGGGCTCCCGGGGTGATACGCAGTATTTT
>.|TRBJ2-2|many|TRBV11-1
CASSLSAGTGELFF
TGTGCCAGCAGCTTGTCAGCCGGGACCGGGGAGCTGTTTTTT
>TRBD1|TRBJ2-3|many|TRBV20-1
CSARSPGTGSTDTQYF
TGCAGTGCTAGGAGCCCCGGGACAGGGAGTACAGATACGCAGTATTTT
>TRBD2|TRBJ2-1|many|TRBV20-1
CSARGTSGGVYNEQFF
TGCAGTGCTAGGGGGACTAGCGGGGGGGTTTACAATGAGCAGTTCTTC
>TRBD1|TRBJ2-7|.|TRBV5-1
CASSLDRGRHEQYF
TGCGCCAGCAGCCTGGACAGGGGGCGTCACGAGCAGTACTTC
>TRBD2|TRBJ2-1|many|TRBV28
CASSLTGLAGVFEQFF
TGTGCCAGCAGTTTAACGGGACTAGCGGGAGTATTTGAGCAGTTCTTC
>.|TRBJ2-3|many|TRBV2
CASRAGRRDTQYF
TGTGCCAGCAGGGCCGGACGCCGAGATACGCAGTATTTT
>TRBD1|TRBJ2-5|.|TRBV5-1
CASSPGGTGEETQYF
TGCGCCAGCAGCCCGGGAGGGACAGGGGAAGAGACCCAGTACTTC
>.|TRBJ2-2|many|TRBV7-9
CASSVRDTGELFF
TGTGCCAGCAGCGTTAGGGACACCGGGGAGCTGTTTTTT
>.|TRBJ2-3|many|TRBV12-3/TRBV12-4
CASSFDGRLTDTQYF
TGTGCCAGCAGTTTCGATGGACGGCTCACAGATACGCAGTATTTT
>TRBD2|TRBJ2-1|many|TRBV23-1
CASSPPGLARIGQFF
TGCGCCAGCTCTCCTCCGGGACTAGCCCGAATAGGGCAGTTCTTC
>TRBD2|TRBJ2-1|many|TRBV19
CASSIGRSGGFTSGRPDTHNEQFF
TGTGCCAGTAGTATAGGAAGGTCAGGGGGCTTTACTAGCGGGAGACCCGACACTCACAATGAGCAGTTCTTC
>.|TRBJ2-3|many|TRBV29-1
CSAPGLSTDTQYF
TGCAGCGCACCGGGATTAAGCACAGATACGCAGTATTTT
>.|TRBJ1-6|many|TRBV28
CASSLAGSSYNSPLHF
TGTGCCAGCAGCCTCGCAGGGAGCTCCTATAATTCACCCCTCCACTTT
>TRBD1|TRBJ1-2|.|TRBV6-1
CASSTGTANYGYTF
TGTGCCAGCAGTACCGGGACAGCTAACTATGGCTACACCTTC
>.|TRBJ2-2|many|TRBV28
CASSFGDSRAGELFF
TGTGCCAGCAGTTTCGGGGACTCTAGGGCTGGGGAGCTGTTTTTT
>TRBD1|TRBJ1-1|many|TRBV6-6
CASSFPSGTGDTEAFF
TGTGCCAGCAGTTTCCCGTCGGGGACAGGGGACACTGAAGCTTTCTTT
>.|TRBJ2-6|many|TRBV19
CASSIDSGYSGANVLTF
TGTGCCAGTAGTATAGATAGTGGATACTCTGGGGCCAACGTCCTGACTTTC
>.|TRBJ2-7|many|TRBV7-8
CASSQRSGHRAYEQYF
TGTGCCAGCAGCCAAAGGTCAGGACACCGCGCCTACGAGCAGTACTTC
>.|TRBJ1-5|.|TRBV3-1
CASSQGGTPNQPQHF
TGTGCCAGCAGCCAAGGCGGGACGCCTAATCAGCCCCAGCATTTT
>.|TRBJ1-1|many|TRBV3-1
CASSIQGASIEAFF
TGTGCCAGCAGTATACAGGGTGCATCCATTGAAGCTTTCTTT
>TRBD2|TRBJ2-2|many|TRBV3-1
CASSPTSGRGTGELFF
TGTGCCAGCAGTCCAACTAGCGGGAGAGGCACCGGGGAGCTGTTTTTT
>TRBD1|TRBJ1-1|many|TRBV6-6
CASSYSGQGNTEAFF
TGTGCCAGCAGTTACTCGGGACAGGGGAACACTGAAGCTTTCTTT
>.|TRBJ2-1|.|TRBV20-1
CSARSTGGGFFGREGSYNEQFF
TGCAGTGCTAGATCGACAGGGGGCGGGTTCTTCGGGCGGGAGGGTTCCTACAATGAGCAGTTCTTC
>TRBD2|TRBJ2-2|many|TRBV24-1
CATSDPSGGENTGELFF
TGTGCCACCAGTGACCCGTCGGGGGGGGAGAACACCGGGGAGCTGTTTTTT
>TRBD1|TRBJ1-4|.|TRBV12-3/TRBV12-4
CASSGSGGQPKKLFF
TGTGCCAGCAGTGGTTCAGGGGGGCAGCCGAAAAAACTGTTTTTT
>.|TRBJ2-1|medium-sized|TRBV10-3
CAISESGETYNEQFF
TGTGCCATCAGTGAGTCAGGGGAGACCTACAATGAGCAGTTCTTC
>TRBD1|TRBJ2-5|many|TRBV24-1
CATSDTGTGDQETQYF
TGTGCCACCAGTGATACCGGGACAGGCGATCAAGAGACCCAGTACTTC
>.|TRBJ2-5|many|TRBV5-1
CASSRGGGEETQYF
TGCGCCAGCAGCCGTGGAGGAGGGGAGGAGACCCAGTACTTC
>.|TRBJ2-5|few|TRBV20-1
CSALFTTQETQYF
TGCAGTGCCCTGTTTACTACCCAAGAGACCCAGTACTTC
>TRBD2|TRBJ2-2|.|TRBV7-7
CASSRTGGTGELFF
TGTGCCAGCAGCCGAACGGGGGGCACCGGGGAGCTGTTTTTT
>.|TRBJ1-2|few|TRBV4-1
CASSPYVPRKTNYGYTF
TGCGCCAGCAGCCCCTACGTACCGCGGAAGACTAACTATGGCTACACCTTC
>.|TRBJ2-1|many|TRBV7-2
CASSLVAGASYNEQFF
TGTGCCAGCAGCTTAGTTGCAGGGGCCTCCTACAATGAGCAGTTCTTC